A selection of T cell receptor beta chains follows, all from one sample in a study of glioma-infiltrating T cells. TCRdb analysed the multiplex PCR reads with MiXCR anew, one entry per CDR3 protein. Of some 90,000 distinct CDR3 sequences in the sample, around 42% were seen once. The sample was glioma tissue, nonneoplastic brain tissue, or PBMCs (not recorded which). These receptors were collected from a human donor with low-grade glioma or glioblastoma, undergoing nonglioma brain surgery, or in good health (not recorded which). The CDR3 runs from the conserved cysteine through the conserved F or W. Each record gives: J gene, clone size, D gene, V gene, CDR3 protein, CDR3 DNA. A D gene is named only where the DNA matches it firmly. Only part of the rows carry a size: once, few, many, or a class if the clone is expanded.

TRBJ2-2	many	-	TRBV12-3/TRBV12-4	CASSPRGIGTGELFF	TGTGCCAGCAGTCCGAGGGGGATTGGGACCGGGGAGCTGTTTTTT
TRBJ1-1	many	-	TRBV7-3	CASSPSGGPGAEAFF	TGTGCCAGCAGCCCTTCTGGGGGGCCCGGAGCTGAAGCTTTCTTT
TRBJ2-5	many	-	TRBV3-1	CASSQDSWVGETQYF	TGTGCCAGCAGCCAAGATTCGTGGGTAGGAGAGACCCAGTACTTC
TRBJ2-7	many	TRBD2	TRBV11-1	CASSFRLAGVGGEQYF	TGTGCCAGCAGCTTCAGACTAGCGGGAGTGGGAGGCGAGCAGTACTTC
TRBJ2-1	many	-	TRBV7-3	CASSLTFAGSYNEQFF	TGTGCCAGCAGCTTAACGTTCGCGGGCTCCTACAATGAGCAGTTCTTC
TRBJ2-1	many	TRBD2	TRBV27	CASSGLGRRGGHNEQFF	TGTGCCAGCAGTGGACTGGGACGGAGGGGAGGGCACAATGAGCAGTTCTTC
TRBJ2-3	many	TRBD2	TRBV20-1	CSARGLVVFTDTQYF	TGCAGTGCTAGGGGACTAGTAGTTTTCACAGATACGCAGTATTTT
TRBJ2-1	many	-	TRBV18	CASSPLGHEQFF	TGTGCCAGCTCACCACTAGGGCATGAGCAGTTCTTC
TRBJ2-1	-	TRBD2	TRBV15	CATGERGSQEGGYNEQFF	TGTGCCACCGGCGAGCGGGGGAGCCAAGAGGGAGGATACAATGAGCAGTTCTTC
TRBJ2-1	many	TRBD1	TRBV20-1	CSAPRPKGQVGYNEQFF	TGCAGTGCTCCCAGACCAAAGGGACAGGTCGGATACAATGAGCAGTTCTTC
TRBJ1-1	many	-	TRBV20-1	CSARVNPSWNTEAFF	TGCAGTGCTAGAGTTAACCCCTCTTGGAACACTGAAGCTTTCTTT
TRBJ2-5	many	-	TRBV18	CASSPGTQETQYF	TGTGCCAGCTCACCCGGCACGCAAGAGACCCAGTACTTC
TRBJ2-1	many	TRBD2	TRBV2	CASSGSGGRNNEQFF	TGTGCCAGCAGTGGAAGCGGGGGACGAAACAATGAGCAGTTCTTC
TRBJ1-4	-	TRBD1	TRBV28	CASSRTTGGLDEKLFF	TGTGCCAGCAGCCGCACGACAGGGGGCCTTGATGAAAAACTGTTTTTT
TRBJ1-5	many	-	TRBV5-4	CASSTGQIYSNQPQHF	TGTGCCAGCAGCACCGGACAGATCTATAGCAATCAGCCCCAGCATTTT
TRBJ2-5	many	TRBD2	TRBV6-2/TRBV6-3	CASSYGTRETQYF	TGTGCCAGCAGTTACGGGACTAGAGAGACCCAGTACTTC
TRBJ1-3	many	-	TRBV7-9	CASSLGNTIYF	TGTGCCAGCAGCCTGGGAAACACCATATATTTT
TRBJ2-1	-	TRBD2	TRBV15	CAPSREKAGDRYNEQFF	TGTGCCCCCAGCAGAGAGAAAGCGGGAGACAGATACAATGAGCAGTTCTTC
TRBJ2-2	many	-	TRBV2	CASRVSTSNTGELFF	TGTGCCAGCAGGGTGTCTACCTCGAACACCGGGGAGCTGTTTTTT
TRBJ1-5	many	-	TRBV20-1	CSARIPRGLSNQPQHF	TGCAGTGCCCGAATTCCCAGGGGACTTAGCAATCAGCCCCAGCATTTT
TRBJ2-6	-	-	TRBV11-2	CASSHGTGSGANVLTF	TGTGCAAGCAGCCATGGGACGGGCTCTGGGGCCAACGTCCTGACTTTC
TRBJ1-4	many	TRBD1	TRBV28	CASSFAGTANEKLFF	TGTGCCAGCAGTTTTGCCGGGACAGCAAATGAAAAACTGTTTTTT
TRBJ2-5	-	TRBD2	TRBV10-3	CAISDWGGWETQYF	TGTGCCATCAGTGATTGGGGGGGGTGGGAGACCCAGTACTTC
TRBJ2-5	many	-	TRBV5-1	CASSQFTQETQYF	TGCGCCAGCAGCCAATTCACTCAAGAGACCCAGTACTTC
TRBJ2-1	-	TRBD1	TRBV10-3	CAVSATTGSQQFF	TGTGCCGTCAGTGCGACGACAGGGTCCCAGCAGTTCTTC
TRBJ2-1	once	-	TRBV4-1	CASMGGYELFF	TGTGCCAGCATGGGGGGCTACGAGCTGTTCTTC
TRBJ2-4	many	-	TRBV4-2	CASSQDLGVATKYIQYF	TGTGCCAGCAGCCAAGATCTTGGAGTAGCCACCAAGTACATTCAGTACTTC
TRBJ2-5	many	TRBD1	TRBV20-1	CSARERGRWETQYF	TGCAGTGCTAGAGAGAGGGGGCGCTGGGAGACCCAGTACTTC
TRBJ2-7	few	-	TRBV20-1	CSASSVGGAYEQYF	TGCAGTGCTAGCAGCGTCGGAGGTGCCTACGAGCAGTACTTC
TRBJ2-7	many	TRBD1	TRBV27	CASSQLVGTGGSEQYF	TGTGCCAGCAGTCAACTTGTCGGGACAGGGGGTTCCGAGCAGTACTTC
TRBJ2-7	-	TRBD1	TRBV6-1	CASRKAGTGGNYEKYF	TGTGCCAGCCGAAAAGCCGGGACAGGTGGAAACTACGAGAAGTACTTC
TRBJ2-1	many	-	TRBV11-3	CASSLERLNEQFF	TGTGCCAGCAGCTTAGAGCGCCTCAATGAGCAGTTCTTC
TRBJ2-7	many	-	TRBV20-1	CNAYRLEQYF	TGCAATGCTTATCGGCTCGAGCAGTACTTC
TRBJ2-7	many	-	TRBV12-3/TRBV12-4	CASSRGRGSPYEQYF	TGTGCCAGCAGCCGGGGGAGGGGGTCCCCCTACGAGCAGTACTTC
TRBJ2-5	-	TRBD2	TRBV20-1	CSARFGLAGEDAVAGDQYF	TGCAGTGCTAGATTCGGGCTAGCGGGGGAGGATGCCGTAGCAGGGGACCAGTACTTC
TRBJ2-2	many	TRBD1	TRBV28	CASSRTGTGATGELFF	TGTGCCAGCAGTCGAACCGGGACAGGGGCCACCGGGGAGCTGTTTTTT
TRBJ2-5	-	-	TRBV29-1	CSVEGFSHSETQYF	TGCAGCGTTGAAGGATTTAGCCACTCAGAGACCCAGTACTTC
TRBJ1-2	many	TRBD1	TRBV19	CASRKQQGQGDGYTF	TGTGCCAGTAGAAAACAACAGGGACAGGGGGATGGCTACACCTTC
TRBJ2-1	-	-	TRBV19	CASSISRMDWDNEQFF	TGTGCCAGTAGTATCTCGAGGATGGATTGGGACAATGAGCAGTTCTTC